The 14 T cell receptor beta chains listed next were all sequenced from one sample in a study of blood T cell repertoires in COVID-19. This table comes from immunoSEQ multiplex PCR, and its TCRdb copy is limited to in-frame clones, with some not included. This sample has 200,000 to 250,000 clones; roughly 87% occur once, and the top ten carry around 7%. Sequenced: PBMCs or T cells enriched from blood (not recorded which). The origin of the receptors is a man younger than 45 in a cohort exposed to, infected with or recovered from COVID-19 (not recorded which).

The chain is built from TRBV7-2 and TRBJ1-6; D may be TRBD1 (6 bases). In germline, CDR1 is SGHTA, CDR2 FQGNSA. With 2 bases removed from V and 8 bases from J, the gap between germline ends came to 13 bases. The CDR3 is 15 amino acids. The CDR3 DNA reads TGTGCCAGCAGCTTACGGACAGCGGTCGATTCACCCCTCCACTTT. This translates into CASSLRTAVDSPLHF.

The rearrangement links TRBV4-1 to TRBJ1-4, with no clear D. Germline-derived CDR1 and CDR2 are MGHRA and YSYEKL. Trimming pared 0 bases from V and 15 bases from J, leaving 14 bases between. The CDR3 sequence is 13 residues long. The CDR3 spells CASSQEGARRVFF. CDR3 nucleotides: TGCGCCAGCAGCCAAGAAGGAGCTCGACGGGTGTTTTTT.

The chain joins TRBV5-5 to TRBJ1-2; 9 bases align to TRBD1. V shed 3 bases, J shed 10 bases, and the junction held 7 bases outside the gene matches. The CDR3 is 13 residues long. CDR1 and CDR2 from the germline V gene are SGHKS and YYEKEE (reference sequence). CDR3 DNA sequence: TGTGCCAGCAGCTCGGGACAGGGAATGATCTACACCTTC. This encodes CASSSGQGMIYTF.

The V and J genes are TRBV13 and TRBJ2-2; 9 positions match TRBD1. The J segment lost 8 bases and the V segment lost 5 bases, leaving 3 bases of the junction unmatched. The CDR3 contains 13 residues. Per the germline V gene, CDR1 is PRHDT and CDR2 is FYEKMQ (reference sequence). CDR3 in amino acids: CASSRTGVGELFF. Written as DNA, the CDR3 is TGTGCCAGCAGCCGGACAGGGGTTGGGGAGCTGTTTTTT.

V usage is TRBV5-4 and J usage is TRBJ2-7, with D possibly TRBD2 on 6 matching bases. Per germline, CDR1 SGHNT and CDR2 YYREEE (reference sequence). The CDR3 consists of 15 residues. Trimming cost V 4 bases and J 2 bases, with 16 bases left between them. CDR3 bases: TGTGCCAGCAGCGGGGCGGGACGGGGACCCTACGAGCAGTACTTC. This sequence encodes CASSGAGRGPYEQYF. Full variable domain (missing parts from reference TRBV5-4 and TRBJ2-7): ETGVTQSPTHLIKTRGQQVTLRCSSQSGHNTVSWYQQALGQGPQFIFQYYREEENGRGNFPPRFSGLQFPNYSSELNVNALELDDSALYLCASSGAGRGPYEQYFGPGTRLTVT.

The chain is built from TRBV7-6 and TRBJ2-5; maybe TRBD1 (5 bases). V was trimmed by 3 bases and J by 5 bases, leaving 10 bases between them. The CDR3 length is 13 residues. Germline loops: CDR1 SGHVS, CDR2 FNYEAQ. The CDR3 sequence: CASSFRGGETQYF. The CDR3 nucleotides read TGTGCCAGCAGCTTTAGGGGTGGTGAGACCCAGTACTTC. The whole variable domain, filled in from reference TRBV7-6 and TRBJ2-5, reads GAGVSQSPRYKVTKRGQDVALRCDPISGHVSLYWYRQALGQGPEFLTYFNYEAQQDKSGLPNDRFSAERPEGSISTLTIQRTEQRDSAMYRCASSFRGGETQYFGPGTRLLVL.

The gene calls are TRBV19 and TRBJ1-1, with D possibly matching TRBD1 (6 bases). Deletions cut 5 bases from V and 11 bases from J, with 18 bases between. The V gene's germline CDR1 is LNHDA and CDR2 SQIVND (reference sequence). The CDR3 is 13 amino acids. This CDR3 reads CASSLYGGLDAFF. CDR3 bases: TGTGCCAGTAGTCTATACGGGGGGCTTGATGCTTTCTTT.

The rearrangement joins TRBV7-2 to TRBJ1-4; D gene uncertain. CDR3 length: 14 residues. Germline V lookup: CDR1 SGHTA, CDR2 FQGNSA. Trimming shortened V by 4 bases and J by 3 bases, and 9 bases separated the two germline ends. The CDR3 loop reads CASSSFGANEKLFF. CDR3 coding DNA: TGTGCCAGCAGCTCCTTCGGAGCTAATGAAAAACTGTTTTTT.

The chain joins TRBV19 to TRBJ1-1; D is possibly TRBD1 (5 bases). Per the germline V gene, CDR1 is LNHDA and CDR2 is SQIVND (reference sequence). V lost 7 bases, J lost 1 base, and 10 bases lay in between. There are 13 residues in the CDR3. The CDR3 DNA reads as TGTGCCAGTAAGGGAGGGGCGAACACTGAAGCTTTCTTT. It encodes CASKGGANTEAFF.

The chain links TRBV4-1 to TRBJ2-1, with 12 nucleotides matching TRBD2. This CDR3 has 16 amino acids. The germline gives CDR1 MGHRA, CDR2 YSYEKL. V lost 3 bases, J lost 5 bases, and 5 bases stayed unmatched. CDR3 nucleotide sequence: TGCGCCAGCAGCCACCTAGCGGGAGGGGGGGACAATGAGCAGTTCTTC. Protein: CASSHLAGGGDNEQFF.

This sequence joins TRBV6-2 or TRBV6-3 and TRBJ2-3; 9 bases agree with TRBD2. J was trimmed by 4 bases and V by 6 bases; bases with no gene match: 17. Germline-derived CDR1 and CDR2 are MNHEY and SVGEGT. The CDR3 loop spans 18 amino acids. CDR3 coding DNA: TGTGCCAGCAGCCACCCGCGGGAGGGCGAAGGAGCCGCAGATACGCAGTATTTT. It yields the protein CASSHPREGEGAADTQYF.

This sequence joins TRBV3-1 (or the pseudogene TRBV3-2) and TRBJ2-7; D is uncertain. Germline values: CDR1 LGHDT, CDR2 YNNKEL (reference sequence). V was cut by 0 bases and J by 6 bases, with 9 bases left in between. This CDR3 contains 13 residues. CDR3 sequence: CASSQEIYAEQYF. Written as DNA, the CDR3 is TGTGCCAGCAGCCAAGAGATCTATGCCGAGCAGTACTTC.

This rearrangement joins TRBV13 to TRBJ2-1; 7 nucleotides agree with TRBD2. CDR1 is PRHDT, CDR2 FYEKMQ, per germline (reference sequence). CDR3 length: 17 amino acids. V shed 2 bases and J 6 bases; nucleotides not matched to a gene: 13. Written as DNA, the CDR3 is TGTGCCAGCAGCTTATACTTGGCGGGAGTGCGGGGCAATGAGCAGTTCTTC. It specifies CASSLYLAGVRGNEQFF.

J is TRBJ2-5 and V is TRBV6-2 or TRBV6-3, with 11 bases identical to TRBD2. Germline V lookup: CDR1 MNHEY, CDR2 SVGEGT. With 6 bases clipped from V and 2 bases from J, the junction kept 5 bases outside the gene matches. The CDR3 covers 15 residues. CDR3 amino acids: CASSRGTSGQETQYF. The CDR3 DNA sequence: TGTGCCAGCAGCCGGGGGACTAGCGGACAAGAGACCCAGTACTTC.